This T cell receptor beta chain originates from a study of beta chain features in type 1 diabetes. Every bit of the isolated RNA underwent reverse transcription, so sequencing read expressed TCRB transcripts. The assay was immunoSEQ multiplex PCR, and TCRdb's table has in-frame clones only and misses some. The sample records 350,000 to 400,000 clones, more than 13% being singletons. The CDR3 has 17 residues. After removal of 0 bases from V and 4 bases from J, the junction contained 6 bases not matched to a gene. CDR1 is SGHNT, CDR2 YYREEE, per germline (reference sequence). The clonotype comes from a woman under 30 in good health. The rearrangement joins TRBV5-4 to TRBJ2-1, with 11 bases fitting TRBD2. Sequencing used naive CD4+ T cells from blood. CDR3 sequence: CASSLAGIAGGYNEQFF. CDR3 DNA sequence: TGTGCCAGCAGCTTGGCCGGGATAGCGGGAGGGTACAATGAGCAGTTCTTC.